Below, 7 T cell receptor beta chains from the same sample are listed, as sequenced in a study of glioma-infiltrating T cells after dendritic cell vaccination (TCRdb year 2016). Libraries were built with the immunoSEQ multiplex PCR assay. TCRdb retrieved this table from immuneACCESS and kept in-frame rearrangements only. Not all clones are present; in checked studies, unresolved V genes account for under half, and no reason is known for the remainder. The sample has 95,000 to 110,000 clones on record, roughly 76% of them singletons. The top ten hold 12% of the sample. The sequenced sample was blood, obtained before dendritic cell vaccination. The receptor set was obtained from a human donor with glioblastoma.

The chain is built from TRBV11-2 and TRBJ2-5; 7 bases line up with TRBD1. This CDR3 has 14 amino acids. The V segment lost 5 bases and the J segment 0 bases; nucleotides outside the gene matches: 3. CDR1 SGHAT and CDR2 FQNNGV come from the germline V gene. The CDR3, as DNA: TGTGCCAGCAGCCCGACAGGGAACCAAGAGACCCAGTACTTC. Amino acids: CASSPTGNQETQYF.

The V and J genes are TRBV6-5 and TRBJ2-2; D is unclear. CDR1 and CDR2 (germline): MNHEY, SVGAGI. The CDR3 is 14 amino acids. Trimming took 0 bases from V and 6 from J, leaving 8 bases between them. The DNA of the CDR3 is TGTGCCAGCAGTTACTCGCGGCGCCCCGGGGAGCTGTTTTTT. It specifies CASSYSRRPGELFF.

V usage is TRBV7-8 and J usage is TRBJ2-1, with 14 nucleotides matching TRBD2. After removal of 2 bases from V and 2 bases from J, the junction contained 8 bases not matched to a gene. Germline V CDR1 and CDR2: SGHVS, FQNEAQ. There are 19 residues in the CDR3. CDR3 region: CASSLRTSGGRAAYNEQFF. CDR3 sequence (DNA): TGTGCCAGCAGCTTACGGACTAGCGGGGGGCGGGCAGCCTACAATGAGCAGTTCTTC.

The rearrangement links TRBV2 to TRBJ1-5, with unresolved D. Germline V gene sequence: CDR1 SNHLY, CDR2 FYNNEI. V was cut by 5 bases and J by 2 bases, with 10 bases left in between. This CDR3 spans 14 amino acids. The DNA of the CDR3 is TGTGCCAGCAGTCCCGACACCCGCAATCAGCCCCAGCATTTT. Translating it yields CASSPDTRNQPQHF.

In the case of this clone: The same CDR3 can be traced to other DNA sequences in this sample. The chain has TRBV6-6 and TRBJ1-1, with a weak D call TRBD1 (6 bases). There are 14 residues in the CDR3. Deletions cut 5 bases from V and 6 bases from J, with 16 bases between. The germline V gene has CDR1 MNHNY and CDR2 SVGAGI (reference sequence). This chain's CDR3 is CASSQRQEMPEAFF. Here the CDR3 DNA reads TGTGCCAGCAGTCAAAGACAGGAGATGCCTGAAGCTTTCTTT.

The rearrangement links TRBV5-4 to TRBJ2-5; D call uncertain. This CDR3 contains 12 residues. Trimming removed 4 bases at V and 4 bases at J, with 8 bases between. The V gene's germline CDR1 is SGHNT and CDR2 YYREEE (reference sequence). The CDR3, as DNA: TGTGCCAGCAGCCATTCGGGAGAGACCCAGTACTTC. Translating gives CASSHSGETQYF. Filled out from reference TRBV5-4 and TRBJ2-5, the complete variable domain reads ETGVTQSPTHLIKTRGQQVTLRCSSQSGHNTVSWYQQALGQGPQFIFQYYREEENGRGNFPPRFSGLQFPNYSSELNVNALELDDSALYLCASSHSGETQYFGPGTRLLVL.

The chain couples TRBV5-5 to TRBJ1-2, with TRBD1 identical over 8 bases. J lost 2 bases, V lost 3 bases, and 3 bases had no gene match. The germline CDR1 and CDR2 sequences are SGHKS and YYEKEE (reference sequence). The CDR3 contains 14 residues. The CDR3 bases are TGTGCCAGCAGCTCCTGGACAGGGAACTATGGCTACACCTTC. It codes for CASSSWTGNYGYTF.